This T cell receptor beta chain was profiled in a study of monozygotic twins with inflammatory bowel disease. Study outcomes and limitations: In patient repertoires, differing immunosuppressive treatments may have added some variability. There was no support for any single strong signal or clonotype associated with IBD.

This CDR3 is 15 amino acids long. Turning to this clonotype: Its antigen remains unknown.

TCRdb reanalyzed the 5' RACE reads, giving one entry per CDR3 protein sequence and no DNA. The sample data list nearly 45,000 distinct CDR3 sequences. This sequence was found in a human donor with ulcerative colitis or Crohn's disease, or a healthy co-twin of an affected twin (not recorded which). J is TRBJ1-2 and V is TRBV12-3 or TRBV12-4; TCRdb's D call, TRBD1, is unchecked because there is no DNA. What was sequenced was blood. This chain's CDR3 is CASSFQRQGVPIYTF.